This TCR beta chain came from a study of CD8+CD57+ T cells in acquired aplastic anemia. Study context: DNA recovered from sorted CD4+ and CD8+ cells had a mean of about 3.5 ug. Researchers reported that healthy donors averaged approximately 9.8 million reads for CD4+ cells.

Genomic DNA, the template, was used for profiling of the TCR beta VDJ and CDR3. TCRdb called the reads again in MiXCR, with one record for every CDR3 protein. The table lists 65,000 to 85,000 distinct CDR3 sequences, roughly half of them singletons. This clonotype was detected many times. Its antigen is unknown. V was clipped by 8 bases and J by 1 base, with 11 bases between them. The CDR3 has 14 residues. The germline V gene encodes CDR1 SGHAT and CDR2 FQNNGV. Findings and limits, study-wide: Controls did not differ significantly from patients in CD8+ Simpson's diversity. Patients and controls had in common 25 to 35 CD8+ CDR3 sequences.

This TCR came from a human donor in good health, serving as a control. The sequenced sample was sorted CD4+, CD8+, or CD8+CD57+ T cells (not recorded which) from PBMCs. The chain links TRBV11-2 to TRBJ2-2, with D perhaps matching TRBD2 (6 bases). The CDR3 loop is CASPRRGNTGELFF. DNA for the CDR3: TGTGCCAGCCCTAGGAGGGGGAACACCGGGGAGCTGTTTTTT.